Here is one T cell receptor (beta chain) with its context. No antigen is known for it. Nothing much larger sits one base from this clone, and base qualities are not available. According to the germline V gene, CDR1 reads SQVTM and CDR2 reads ANQGSEA. V is pared back by 6 bases and J by 2 bases, with 12 bases lying between the germline termini. The CDR3 measures 13 amino acids from cysteine to phenylalanine. Solely the CDR3 DNA is kept, with 39 bases framed from the first base. Each collaborating institution followed its own protocols to collect whole blood in K2EDTA tubes. For TCRbeta analysis, collaborator samples were shipped as frozen whole blood, as isolated PBMCs, or as DNA extracted from either sample type. The data originate from a study of blood T cell repertoires in COVID-19 (dated by TCRdb to the early 2020s). Study-wide context: Collaborator samples came from the United States, Italy and Spain and covered acute and convalescent phases of COVID-19. The prospective study material was composed of cDNA or gDNA derived from T cells, B-cell-depleted T cells, or PBMCs. Subjects who had been exposed to COVID-19, were actively infected with it, or had recovered from it provided the deeply sampled blood TCRbeta repertoires that made up the dataset. The repertoires were released in a freely available public database meant as a resource for research on the immune response to SARS-CoV-2. Samples came from the ongoing ImmuneRACE study (first 160 participants) plus 1,254 subjects from 6 global collaborators. A de-identified subject ID, COVID-19 status, age in years and sex were almost always included in the sample metadata. Where available, HLA class I and class II types were obtained from metadata supplied by the sample provider rather than from assay-based typing.

TCRbeta CDR3 regions were amplified from genomic DNA by means of the immunoSEQ Assay, a bias-controlled multiplex PCR. The authors' pipeline ran thus. Within the assay, amplification of reference gene primers was used to estimate how many nucleated cells each sample contained. Sequence reads were collapsed and filtered to measure the absolute abundance of every unique TCRbeta CDR3 rearrangement. For each sample, productive Simpson clonality was calculated by taking the square root of Simpson's diversity index across productive rearrangements. This immuneACCESS table, as held by TCRdb, lists in-frame sequences with V and J called but not all clones. Of the missing ones, under half trace to an unresolved V gene in checked studies; the others have no known cause. That table supplies the V and J calls and clone size; D and trimming were determined from the DNA. The sample yields under 300,000 clones; approximately 86% were counted once. Together, the top ten hold roughly 0.8% of the sample.

Overall results and qualifications from the work: Clinical and demographic metadata were provided uncurated, with the amount varying by source and participant.

The specimen sequenced was peripheral blood. This sequence originates from a woman aged 30 to 39 with acute or convalescent COVID-19. The chain couples TRBV29-1 to TRBJ2-3; the D gene remains uncertain. The CDR3 has the sequence CSVARLHTDTQYF. The sequence in DNA is TGCAGCGTGGCCCGCCTCCACACAGATACGCAGTATTTT.